This T cell receptor (beta chain) is from a study of cytotoxic CD8 clonotypes in ibrutinib-treated CLL. Repertoires were generated with immunoSEQ multiplex PCR, while TCRdb's copy carries only in-frame clones and drops some. Among around 300,000 clones listed, roughly 79% were seen once. The sequencing here drew on PBMCs, taken before ibrutinib treatment. The origin of this receptor is a human donor with chronic lymphocytic leukemia.

The chain's CDR3 is CASSEGGQGRGQPQHF. In DNA, the CDR3 is TGTGCCAGCAGTGAAGGTGGACAGGGACGAGGCCAGCCCCAGCATTTT. The rearrangement joins TRBV6-1 to TRBJ1-5; TRBD1 matches at 8 bases. Germline V lookup: CDR1 MNHNS, CDR2 SASEGT. After removal of 1 base from V and 7 bases from J, the junction contained 9 bases not matched to a gene. This CDR3 is built from 16 residues.